This TCR beta chain was recorded in a study of T cells in Graves' hyperthyroidism and ophthalmopathy. Overall study: Peripheral blood was collected at initial diagnosis, before any treatment. Findings of the study overall: Also found in blood were most expanded thyroid clonotypes above 0.001. A model of 13 V-J pairs discriminated ophthalmopathy from stable hyperthyroidism.

Amplified regions were TCR beta CDR3 sequences from RNA transcripts. HTBI primers were employed in a first-round RT-PCR of the TCR CDR3. TCRdb processed the multiplex PCR reads anew with MiXCR; each CDR3 protein has one entry. This sample carries about 720,000 distinct CDR3 sequences, roughly a sixth of them seen once, and the ten largest clones take approximately 16%. The CDR3 has 16 amino acids. The V end lost 3 bases, the J end lost 0 bases, and 12 bases lay between the germline ends. Germline CDR1 is SGDLS and CDR2 is YYNGEE. Points on this clonotype: Its antigen is unknown.

Diagnosis relied on clinical symptoms, serum thyroxine and TRAb, thyroid ultrasound and orbital computed tomography. The V gene is TRBV9, the J gene TRBJ2-2; D uncertain. The receptor was derived from a woman in her 50s with Graves' hyperthyroidism that later progressed to Graves' ophthalmopathy. The sample consisted of blood. The CDR3 sequence is CASSGAVIPNTGELFF. The DNA for the CDR3 is TGTGCCAGCAGCGGGGCGGTCATACCGAACACCGGGGAGCTGTTTTTT.